The subject of this entry is one TCR beta chain. The data belong to a study of blood T cell repertoires in COVID-19. Across the study: Nucleic acid was either cDNA or gDNA, and it came from T cells, B-cell-depleted T cells, or PBMCs.

Trimming took 2 bases from V and 2 from J, leaving 6 bases between them. Germline assignment: CDR1 SGHAT and CDR2 FQNNGV. The CDR3 runs 13 residues. Sequencing was performed with immunoSEQ multiplex PCR; in TCRdb, only in-frame clones are kept and a portion is missing. This sample carries about 230,000 clones, 75% to 85% of them seen once, and the ten largest clones take around 1.5%. The receptor comes from a woman in her thirties or forties who had recovered from COVID-19. The chain recombines TRBV11-2 with TRBJ1-2; D is ambiguous. The material sequenced was peripheral blood. In DNA form, the CDR3 reads TGTGCCAGCAGCTTAATCCAGAACTATGGCTACACCTTC. Residues: CASSLIQNYGYTF.